This paragraph covers one T cell receptor (beta chain) sequence. The sample is drawn from a study of T cell changes during pregnancy in multiple sclerosis. TCRdb's copy holds only in-frame clones and misses some; the assay was immunoSEQ multiplex PCR. The table shows 45,000 to 60,000 clones, with 85% to 95% occurring only once. V gave up 8 bases and J gave up 4 bases; unmatched junction bases: 6. The germline V gene has CDR1 LNHDA and CDR2 SQIVND (reference sequence). This CDR3 is built from 15 residues. The gene calls are TRBV19 and TRBJ2-2; 11 nucleotides align to TRBD1. The material was peripheral blood, obtained in the second trimester of pregnancy. The TCR sequence derives from a female donor with multiple sclerosis, enrolled in a pregnancy study. CDR3 protein: CASRMDRGPTGELFF. The CDR3 region has the DNA TGTGCCAGTCGAATGGACAGGGGGCCCACCGGGGAGCTGTTTTTT.